The 2 T cell receptor beta chains given below trace back to one sample, sequenced in a study of blood T cell repertoires in COVID-19. Measured with immunoSEQ multiplex PCR; TCRdb has only the in-frame clones, and not every one. The sample carries around 87,000 clones, roughly nine tenths recorded once. Sequenced: peripheral blood. Receptor source: a man between 50 and 59 years old with acute or convalescent COVID-19.

The CDR3 is CASSVGSGNTIYF. The CDR3 region has the DNA TGTGCCAGCAGCGTAGGGAGTGGAAACACCATATATTTT. The gene calls are TRBV9 and TRBJ1-3; the D is unclear. The germline V gene encodes CDR1 SGDLS and CDR2 YYNGEE. V lost 0 bases to trimming and J lost 3 bases, with 4 bases between them. CDR3 length: 13 residues.

The rearrangement joins TRBV3-1 (or the pseudogene TRBV3-2) to TRBJ2-5, with D maybe TRBD2 (6 bases). Trimming shortened V by 4 bases and J by 5 bases, and 11 bases separated the two germline ends. There are 13 residues in the CDR3. CDR1 and CDR2 (germline): LGHDT, YNNKEL (reference sequence). Written as DNA, the CDR3 is TGTGCCAGCAGCCTGGGACTCTATGAGACCCAGTACTTC. Residues: CASSLGLYETQYF.